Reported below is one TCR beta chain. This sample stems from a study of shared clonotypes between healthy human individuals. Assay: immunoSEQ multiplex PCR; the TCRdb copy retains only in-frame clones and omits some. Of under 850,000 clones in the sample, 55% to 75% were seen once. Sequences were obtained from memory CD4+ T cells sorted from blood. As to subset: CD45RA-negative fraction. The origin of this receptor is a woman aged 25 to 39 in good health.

CDR3 DNA sequence: TGTGCCAGCAGGGGGACAGGGACAGGCTACGAGCAGTACTTC. Amino acid sequence: CASRGTGTGYEQYF. This chain links TRBV28 with TRBJ2-7; 9 positions agree with TRBD1. The germline gives CDR1 MDHEN, CDR2 SYDVKM. CDR3 length: 14 residues. Trimming cost V 6 bases and J 3 bases; bases outside gene matches: 6.